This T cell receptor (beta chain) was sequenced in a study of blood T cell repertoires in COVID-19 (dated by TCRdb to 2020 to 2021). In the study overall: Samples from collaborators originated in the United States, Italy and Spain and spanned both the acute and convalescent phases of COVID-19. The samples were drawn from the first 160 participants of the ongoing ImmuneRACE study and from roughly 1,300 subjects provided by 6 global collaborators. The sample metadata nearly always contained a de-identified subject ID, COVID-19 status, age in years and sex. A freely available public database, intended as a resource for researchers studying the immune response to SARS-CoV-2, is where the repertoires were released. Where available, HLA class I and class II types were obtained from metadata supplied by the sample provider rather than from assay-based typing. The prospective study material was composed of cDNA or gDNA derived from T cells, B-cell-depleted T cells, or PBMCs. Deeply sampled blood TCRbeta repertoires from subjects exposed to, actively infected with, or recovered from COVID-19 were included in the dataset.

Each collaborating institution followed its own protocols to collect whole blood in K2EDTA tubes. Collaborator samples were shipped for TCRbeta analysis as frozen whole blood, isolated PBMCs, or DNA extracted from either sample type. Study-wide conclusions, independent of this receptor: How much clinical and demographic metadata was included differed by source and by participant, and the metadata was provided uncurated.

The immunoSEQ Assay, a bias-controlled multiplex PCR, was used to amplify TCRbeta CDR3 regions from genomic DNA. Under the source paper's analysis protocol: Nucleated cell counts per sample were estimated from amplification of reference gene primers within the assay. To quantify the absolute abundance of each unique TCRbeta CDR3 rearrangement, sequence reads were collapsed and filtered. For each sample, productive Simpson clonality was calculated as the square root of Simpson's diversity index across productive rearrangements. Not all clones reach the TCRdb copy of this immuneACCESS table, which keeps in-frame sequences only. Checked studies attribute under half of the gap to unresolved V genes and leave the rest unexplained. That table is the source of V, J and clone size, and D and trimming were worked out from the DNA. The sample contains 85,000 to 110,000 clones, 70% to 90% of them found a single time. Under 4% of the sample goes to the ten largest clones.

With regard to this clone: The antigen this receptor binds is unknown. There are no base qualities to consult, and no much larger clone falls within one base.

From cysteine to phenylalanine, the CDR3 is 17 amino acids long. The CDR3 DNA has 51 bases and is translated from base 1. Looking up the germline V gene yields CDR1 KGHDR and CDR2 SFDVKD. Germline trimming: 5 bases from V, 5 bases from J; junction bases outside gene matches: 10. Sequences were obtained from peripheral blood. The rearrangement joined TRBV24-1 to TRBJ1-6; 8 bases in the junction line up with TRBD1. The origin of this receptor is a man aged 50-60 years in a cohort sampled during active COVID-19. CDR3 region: CATSVLQRTGHNSPLHF. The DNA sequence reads TGTGCCACCAGTGTCCTGCAACGGACAGGGCATAATTCACCCCTCCACTTT.